This T cell receptor (beta chain) comes out of a study of CD8+ T cells in alopecia areata. Once RNA had been extracted, it was reverse transcribed into cDNA to act as the sequencing template. Here immunoSEQ multiplex PCR was the method, and the copy in TCRdb shows in-frame clones only, minus some. The table has more than 200,000 clones, around two fifths seen once. As for treatment: oral pan-JAK inhibitor, 5-10 mg twice daily. Ten or more counts support this clone. The target antigen is unknown. Whole-study results and caveats: For lesional scalp, especially alopecia totalis/universalis, clonality was higher than in normal scalp.

The clonotype was recovered from a human donor with alopecia areata. The specimen comprised CD4+ T cells sorted from blood, sampled at approximately week 36, from a patient treated with tofacitinib.

The CDR3: CASSGLAANEQFF. The DNA of the CDR3 is TGTGCCAGCTCGGGACTAGCGGCCAATGAGCAGTTCTTC. The chain combines TRBV2 with TRBJ2-1; 11 bases match TRBD2. This CDR3 is built from 13 residues. Germline loops: CDR1 SNHLY, CDR2 FYNNEI. The ends lost 8 bases at V and 6 bases at J; junction bases unmatched: 3.